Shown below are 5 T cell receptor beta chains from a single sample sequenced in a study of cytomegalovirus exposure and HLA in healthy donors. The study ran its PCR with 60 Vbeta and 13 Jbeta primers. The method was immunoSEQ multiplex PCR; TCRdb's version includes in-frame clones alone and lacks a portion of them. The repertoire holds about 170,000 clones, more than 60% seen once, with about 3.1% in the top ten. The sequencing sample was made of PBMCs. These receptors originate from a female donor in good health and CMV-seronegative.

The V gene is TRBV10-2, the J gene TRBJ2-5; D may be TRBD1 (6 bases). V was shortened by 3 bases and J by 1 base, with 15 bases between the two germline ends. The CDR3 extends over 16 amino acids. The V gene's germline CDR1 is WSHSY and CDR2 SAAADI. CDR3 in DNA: TGCGCCAGCAGTGATAGGCAGGGGCTTTTCCAAGAGACCCAGTACTTC. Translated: CASSDRQGLFQETQYF.

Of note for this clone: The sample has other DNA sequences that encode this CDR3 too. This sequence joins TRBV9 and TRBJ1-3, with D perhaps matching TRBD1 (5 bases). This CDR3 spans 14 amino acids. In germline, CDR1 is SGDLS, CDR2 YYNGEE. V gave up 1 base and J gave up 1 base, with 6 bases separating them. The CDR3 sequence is CASSVSGSGNTIYF. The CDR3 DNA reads TGTGCCAGCAGCGTATCAGGGTCTGGAAACACCATATATTTT.

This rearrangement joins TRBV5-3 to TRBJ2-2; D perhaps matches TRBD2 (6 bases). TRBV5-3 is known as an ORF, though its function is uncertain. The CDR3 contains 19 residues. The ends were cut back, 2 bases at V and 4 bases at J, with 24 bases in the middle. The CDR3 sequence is CARSLGRESSGGGTGELFF. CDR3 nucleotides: TGTGCCAGAAGCTTAGGCAGGGAATCCTCCGGGGGAGGCACCGGGGAGCTGTTTTTT.

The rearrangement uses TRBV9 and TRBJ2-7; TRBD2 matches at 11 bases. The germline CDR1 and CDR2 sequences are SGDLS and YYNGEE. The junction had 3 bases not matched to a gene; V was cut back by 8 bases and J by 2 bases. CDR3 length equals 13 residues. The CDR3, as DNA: TGTGCCAGTGGGACTAGCGGCACCTACGAGCAGTACTTC. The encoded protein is CASGTSGTYEQYF.

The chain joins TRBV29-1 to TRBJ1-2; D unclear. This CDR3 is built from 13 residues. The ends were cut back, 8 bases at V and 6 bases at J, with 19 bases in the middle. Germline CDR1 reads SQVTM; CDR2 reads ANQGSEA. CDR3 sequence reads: CSPAESPGDGYTF. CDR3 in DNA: TGCAGCCCGGCCGAATCTCCCGGGGATGGCTACACCTTC.